This T cell receptor (beta chain) was captured by sequencing in a study of a mutant IDH1 vaccine in newly diagnosed glioma. Study background: Most patients had radiochemotherapy with temozolomide before enrollment; others had one alone.

As regards this clone: Its antigen is currently unknown.

The germline V gene has CDR1 GTSNPN and CDR2 SVGIG (reference sequence). This CDR3 has 11 amino acids. V lost 4 bases and J lost 7, with 8 bases in between. Time point given: week 35, safety follow-up. Vaccinated patients received 300 ug of mutant IDH1 20-mer peptide per dose, with topical imiquimod. Produced via immunoSEQ multiplex PCR; TCRdb's table is partial and in-frame only. The sample has 35,000 to 45,000 clones; roughly 84% are singletons. The sequenced sample was PBMCs, obtained from a glioma patient whose treatment included an IDH1 peptide vaccine. The V call is TRBV30, the J call TRBJ1-3; D not resolved. This TCR was sampled from a woman in her forties or fifties with glioma. CDR3 loop: CAWTPPNTIYF. The CDR3 DNA sequence: TGTGCCTGGACCCCCCCGAACACCATATATTTT.